This T cell receptor beta chain was recorded in a study of cytomegalovirus exposure and HLA in healthy donors. Regarding the study as a whole: When analyzed later, the rates of TCR association showed variation by HLA locus, with DRB1 the most and HLA-C the fewest.

CDR3 size: 14 residues. V gave up 3 bases and J gave up 4 bases, with 10 bases separating them. The germline gives CDR1 LGHNA, CDR2 YSLEER. The primer mix had 60 Vbeta and 13 Jbeta primers. Only in-frame clones appear in the TCRdb table, and some are missing; sequencing was by immunoSEQ multiplex PCR. Its table lists 100,000 to 150,000 clones. To note about this clone: Antigen specificity is unknown.

Sequencing was performed on PBMCs. The sequence came from a middle-aged man in good health and CMV-seronegative. This sequence joins TRBV4-3 and TRBJ2-1; a possible D gene is TRBD1 (6 bases). CDR3 bases: TGCGCCAGCAGCCAGTCGAGGGGGTACAATGAGCAGTTCTTC. Translation gives CASSQSRGYNEQFF.